This T cell receptor beta chain was sequenced in a study of radiation and T cells in renal cell carcinoma. The time point is: blood 4 weeks post-SBRT, at nephrectomy. Regarding treatment: 15 Gy SBRT to primary tumor, nephrectomy 4 weeks later. Germline assignment: CDR1 SGHAT and CDR2 FQNNGV. The V gene lost 3 bases and the J gene lost 8 bases, with 5 bases spanning the gap. The CDR3 contains 11 residues. TCRdb's copy holds only in-frame clones and misses some; the assay was immunoSEQ multiplex PCR. This table has 140,000 to 150,000 clones, 75% to 90% appearing once. This clone was found once. The chain has TRBV11-2 and TRBJ2-1; no definite D call. Sequenced here: blood, sampled from a patient whose treatment included radiotherapy and nephrectomy. This TCR was recovered from a woman aged 50 to 65 with renal cell carcinoma. CDR3 in amino acids: CASSFRDEQFF. CDR3 sequence (DNA): TGTGCCAGCAGCTTTAGGGATGAGCAGTTCTTC.